Listed here are 25 T cell receptor beta chains from one sample, sequenced in a study of T-cell reconstitution after alpha-beta-depleted transplantation in children. Unique molecular identifiers were incorporated during preparation of the TCRbeta library. TCRdb re-called the PCR reads through MiXCR, storing one row per CDR3 protein. The sample lists around 960,000 distinct CDR3 sequences; about 31% were seen once. The sample here was PBMCs, mostly from graft donor cells, taken 360 days after TCRalphabeta/CD19-depleted stem cell transplant. The origin of the receptors is a boy younger than two who had a stem cell transplant for SCID, so the T cells may come from the graft donor.

V gene TRBV21-1 combines with J gene TRBJ2-3; no check of the table's D call, TRBD2, against the DNA was made. TRBV21-1 is a recognized pseudogene. The CDR3 sequence is 18 residues long. The CDR3 DNA reads as TGTGCCAGCAGCAAACTCCTGATCCCGAGGGCCACCACAGATACGCAGTATTTT. Amino acid sequence: CASSKLLIPRATTDTQYF.

CDR3 nucleotides: TGTGCCAGTAGTGATGTGAGGGGACTAGGAGCGGAGACCCAGTACTTC. Its protein product is CASSDVRGLGAETQYF. V and J are TRBV19 and TRBJ2-5; 8 nucleotides agree with TRBD2. This CDR3 has 16 residues. From germline, CDR1 is LNHDA and CDR2 SQIVND (reference sequence). The V segment lost 5 bases and the J segment 5 bases; nucleotides outside the gene matches: 13.

The chain couples TRBV7-2 to TRBJ2-7; 8 nucleotides line up with TRBD1. Germline CDR1 and CDR2: SGHTA and FQGNSA. The CDR3 is 15 residues long. V trimming: 5 bases; J trimming: 4 bases; junction bases outside the gene matches: 10. The CDR3 sequence: CASSPSRDRLYEQYF. The CDR3 DNA follows: TGTGCCAGCAGCCCCTCCCGGGACAGGCTATACGAGCAGTACTTC.

The rearrangement uses TRBV5-6 and TRBJ2-1, with D unclear. CDR3 length: 11 residues. The ends were cut back, 2 bases at V and 9 bases at J, with 6 bases in the middle. CDR1 and CDR2 from the germline V gene are SGHDT and YYEEEE. The CDR3 DNA reads TGTGCCAGCAGCTTCTGGGGTGAGCAGTTCTTC. Its protein is CASSFWGEQFF.

The gene calls are TRBV4-1 and TRBJ1-1, with TRBD1 matching 8 bases. Germline V gene lookup returns CDR1 MGHRA and CDR2 YSYEKL. This CDR3 contains 15 residues. J gave up 4 bases and V 4 bases, and 8 bases lay outside the gene matches. CDR3: CASSRTGKWGTEAFF. As DNA, the CDR3 is TGCGCCAGCAGCCGGACAGGGAAATGGGGCACTGAAGCTTTCTTT.

The chain is built from TRBV29-1 and TRBJ2-1; TRBD1 aligns across 10 bases. CDR3 length: 13 amino acids. Germline V gene data show CDR1 as SQVTM and CDR2 as ANQGSEA. The V and J ends lost 8 bases and 3 bases, in that order; junction bases with no gene match: 4. As DNA, the CDR3 is TGCAGCTCTGGGGACAGGGGCTACAATGAGCAGTTCTTC. Amino acids: CSSGDRGYNEQFF.

This chain connects TRBV20-1 to TRBJ2-1; the match to TRBD2 covers 11 bases. The V gene's germline CDR1 is DFQATT and CDR2 SNEGSKA (reference sequence). V lost 3 bases and J lost 9; bases outside the gene matches: 10. CDR3 length: 15 amino acids. In nucleotides, the CDR3 is TGCAGTGCTAGGGCGAATAGCGGGGGGGTATTTGAGCAGTTCTTC. It codes for CSARANSGGVFEQFF.

The chain combines TRBV11-2 with TRBJ2-1, with 7 bases lining up with TRBD2. The V segment lost 4 bases and the J segment 2 bases; nucleotides outside the gene matches: 8. The CDR3 covers 16 residues. The germline gives CDR1 SGHAT, CDR2 FQNNGV. CDR3 DNA sequence: TGTGCCAGCAGCTCGGGGGGTAGGTTCCCCTACAATGAGCAGTTCTTC. It codes for CASSSGGRFPYNEQFF.

The V call is TRBV29-1, the J call TRBJ2-1; 11 nucleotides match TRBD2. The CDR3 is made up of 14 amino acids. Per germline, CDR1 SQVTM and CDR2 ANQGSEA. V dropped 6 bases and J dropped 7; count of bases not matched to a gene: 8. DNA for the CDR3: TGCAGCGTCGACCTAGCGGGGGGCCCGAATGAGCAGTTCTTC. This sequence encodes CSVDLAGGPNEQFF.

This CDR3 reads CSAREGGSGANVLTF. CDR3 bases: TGCAGTGCTAGAGAGGGCGGCTCTGGGGCCAACGTCCTGACTTTC. The gene calls are TRBV20-1 and TRBJ2-6; no clear D gene. The CDR3 spans 15 residues. Germline V gene data show CDR1 as DFQATT and CDR2 as SNEGSKA (reference sequence). Trimming pared 0 bases from V and 0 bases from J, leaving 6 bases between.

The chain uses TRBV18 and TRBJ2-2, with 10 bases fitting TRBD1. This CDR3 region has 16 residues. Germline values: CDR1 KGHSH, CDR2 LQKENI. V shed 0 bases and J 3 bases; nucleotides not matched to a gene: 1. CDR3 in amino acids: CASSPPGQGDTGELFF. The CDR3 coding sequence is TGTGCCAGCTCACCACCCGGACAGGGGGACACCGGGGAGCTGTTTTTT. Supplemented by reference TRBV18 and TRBJ2-2, the full variable domain reads NAGVMQNPRHLVRRRGQEARLRCSPMKGHSHVYWYRQLPEEGLKFMVYLQKENIIDESGMPKERFSAEFPKEGPSILRIQQVVRGDSAAYFCASSPPGQGDTGELFFGEGSRLTVL.

This clonotype came up a few times. The rearrangement links TRBV12-3 or TRBV12-4 to TRBJ2-2; the match to TRBD2 covers 8 bases. V gave up 5 bases and J gave up 7 bases; unmatched junction bases: 9. CDR3 length: 15 residues. CDR3 in DNA: TGTGCCAGCAGTCTCTCGGGGGGGCAGGGCGGGGAGCTGTTTTTT. Encoded protein: CASSLSGGQGGELFF.

This sequence joins TRBV11-2 and TRBJ2-7; weak D call: TRBD1 (7 bases). The V end was cut by 4 bases, the J end by 0 bases, with 13 bases between. CDR1 SGHAT and CDR2 FQNNGV come from the germline V gene. This CDR3 comprises 15 residues. This CDR3 is CASSYQGGYSYEQYF. The CDR3 DNA sequence: TGTGCCAGCAGCTACCAGGGGGGATACTCCTACGAGCAGTACTTC.

V usage is TRBV3-1 and J usage is TRBJ2-5; the D is unclear. V was clipped by 4 bases and J by 5 bases, with 11 bases between them. Germline values: CDR1 LGHDT, CDR2 YNNKEL (reference sequence). CDR3 length equals 13 residues. For the CDR3, the DNA is TGTGCCAGCAGCCTCCTACCCGGGGAGACCCAGTACTTC. Residues: CASSLLPGETQYF.

The chain couples TRBV12-3 or TRBV12-4 to TRBJ2-1; D gene ambiguous. V gave up 2 bases and J gave up 6 bases, with 11 bases separating them. The CDR3 extends over 14 amino acids. The CDR3 DNA sequence: TGTGCCAGCAGTTTACCAGCCCGAGGCAATGAGCAGTTCTTC. Translating it yields CASSLPARGNEQFF.

CDR3 protein: CASSLAKASGDLKQYF. The CDR3 coding sequence is TGCGCCAGCAGCTTGGCCAAGGCTAGCGGGGACCTAAAGCAGTACTTC. The chain uses TRBV5-1 and TRBJ2-7; 9 bases match TRBD2. The CDR3 has 16 amino acids. Germline CDR1 SGHRS, CDR2 YFSETQ. The junction had 12 bases not matched to a gene; V was cut back by 0 bases and J by 8 bases.

This clonotype has only a few counts. The chain recombines TRBV27 with TRBJ2-3, with a weak D call TRBD1 (5 bases). Germline V gene lookup returns CDR1 MNHEY and CDR2 SMNVEV (reference sequence). Deletions cut 2 bases from V and 2 bases from J, with 11 bases between. This CDR3 contains 15 residues. The CDR3 spells CASSLVGPPTDTQYF. DNA of the CDR3: TGTGCCAGCAGTTTAGTGGGGCCTCCCACAGATACGCAGTATTTT.

This chain uses TRBV6-2 or TRBV6-3 with TRBJ2-7; no clear D. Trimming cost V 2 bases and J 2 bases, with 4 bases left between them. CDR1 is MNHEY and CDR2 is SVGEGT in the germline V gene. This CDR3 is 12 amino acids long. The CDR3: CASSYLTYEQYF. Written as DNA, the CDR3 is TGTGCCAGCAGTTACCTCACCTACGAGCAGTACTTC.

This chain joins TRBV5-1 and TRBJ1-1; D not certain. CDR3 length: 13 residues. Germline V CDR1 and CDR2: SGHRS, YFSETQ. V gave up 7 bases and J gave up 1 base, with 11 bases separating them. In DNA form, the CDR3 reads TGCGCCAGCTCAGGACCCAGGAACACTGAAGCTTTCTTT. It codes for CASSGPRNTEAFF.

The CDR3 loop is CATKIFSPGTGVFYEQYF. CDR3 nucleotide sequence: TGCGCCACCAAGATCTTCTCCCCTGGGACAGGGGTATTTTACGAGCAGTACTTC. This rearrangement joins TRBV10-1 to TRBJ2-7, with 10 bases that match TRBD1. V shed 10 bases, J shed 4 bases, and the junction held 22 bases outside the gene matches. The CDR3 extends over 18 amino acids. Germline-derived CDR1 and CDR2 are WNHNN and SYGVQD (reference sequence).

The chain employs TRBV25-1 and TRBJ2-7, with 7 bases that match TRBD2. CDR1 and CDR2 from the germline V gene are MGHDK and SYGVNS. Trimming cost V 2 bases and J 2 bases; bases outside gene matches: 6. This CDR3 spans 15 amino acids. CDR3 amino acids: CASSEPGGPPYEQYF. In nucleotides, the CDR3 is TGTGCCAGCAGTGAACCGGGGGGTCCCCCCTACGAGCAGTACTTC.

This clonotype was recorded a few times. This chain uses TRBV4-2 with TRBJ2-1, with D uncertain. CDR3 length: 15 residues. Trimming removed 4 bases from V and 0 bases from J, with 10 bases in between. Germline V gene sequence: CDR1 LGHNA, CDR2 YNFKEQ. The DNA for the CDR3 is TGTGCCAGCAGCCCTACAGATTACTCCTACAATGAGCAGTTCTTC. This codes for CASSPTDYSYNEQFF.

The J gene is TRBJ1-6, the V gene TRBV12-3 or TRBV12-4; D is unresolved. V dropped 4 bases and J dropped 9 bases, with 10 bases sitting between them. The CDR3 consists of 13 residues. The CDR3 is CASSSETFSPLHF. The CDR3 DNA reads TGTGCCAGCAGTTCTGAGACCTTTTCACCCCTCCACTTT.

The chain uses TRBV4-1 and TRBJ1-1; D gene unclear. Trimming removed 3 bases from V and 5 bases from J, with 13 bases in between. Germline assignment: CDR1 MGHRA and CDR2 YSYEKL. CDR3 length: 14 residues. The CDR3 bases are TGCGCCAGCAGCCAGGGAGGGCTAAGGACTGAAGCTTTCTTT. This codes for CASSQGGLRTEAFF.

The CDR3 region is CASRPDSVNTEAFF. The CDR3, as DNA: TGTGCCAGCAGACCTGACAGCGTGAACACTGAAGCTTTCTTT. This sequence joins TRBV28 and TRBJ1-1; D may be TRBD1 (5 bases). The CDR3 extends over 14 amino acids. From germline, CDR1 is MDHEN and CDR2 SYDVKM. V was cut by 6 bases and J by 0 bases, with 11 bases left in between.